Given below is one TCR beta chain in context. Its binding antigen is unknown. One base away there is no much larger clone; base qualities are not given. The library was made by 5' RACE. For sequencing, an Illumina HiSeq 2500 was employed. A second PCR of roughly 7 to 12 cycles was performed with a sample-barcoded 5' primer and a J-beta primer mix. Each TCR beta cDNA molecule received a unique molecular identifier from a template-switch 5' adaptor carrying 12 random nucleotides. Each sample yielded at least 2.5 million CDR3-containing paired-end reads. The Mint cDNA synthesis kit, primed by a TRBC-specific oligonucleotide, was used to synthesize first-strand cDNA from all RNA. All cDNA was treated with uracil-DNA glycosylase and then went through a first 18-cycle PCR with the universal primers M1SS and BC2_uni_R. From the authors' description of their analysis: For normalization, 1 million high-quality reads, each with a distinct molecular identifier, were randomly selected from each sample. Instead of being binned into consensus sequences, reads that shared molecular identifiers were thrown out. MiTCR, run with a Q25 quality threshold and the strictest error-elimination algorithm, handled CDR3 identification, clonotype clustering and error correction. A nonparametric unseen species model using Euler transformation provided a lower-bound estimate of total TCR beta diversity. TCRdb reworked the public reads: Q25 trimming with fastp, MiXCR clone assembly, productive beta chains retained. Rows are combined by CDR3 protein, so each entry shows the most common genes and DNA. The V and J calls follow TCRdb's processing rather than the paper's. The sample contains about 1.4 million distinct CDR3 sequences, around 59% of them found a single time. Of the sample, 6.5% to 8% falls within the top ten clones.

Reading from cysteine to phenylalanine, the CDR3 counts 13 amino acids. CDR3 DNA only is kept here, 39 bases in frame from base 1. V is shortened by 7 bases, J by 0 bases, and the region joining them spans 12 bases. Reading the germline V gene (reference sequence) gives CDR1 DFQATT and CDR2 SNEGSKA. Donors were 30 to 45 systemically healthy Caucasian individuals from Russia aged roughly 6 to 95 years. Each donor gave 8 to 10 milliliters of peripheral blood, drawn into EDTA-treated Vacutainer tubes. PBMCs were isolated by Ficoll-Paque density-gradient centrifugation, with at least 7 million obtained per sample. Trizol reagent was used to extract total RNA from the PBMCs, yielding at least 6 micrograms per sample. For every donor, an aliquot of PBMCs went through flow cytometry to measure the percentages of naive CD45RAhigh/CD27high T cells. The sample originates from a study of blood T cells in healthy people across ages (dated by TCRdb to between 2015 and 2016). About the study as a whole: In model experiments, roughly one uniquely barcoded TCR beta cDNA molecule per two T cells was captured by template switching. Age-related changes in TCR beta repertoire diversity were measured in the study by deep sequencing normalized with unique cDNA molecular identifiers. The donors were divided into four age groups: young (average around 15 years), middle-aged (almost 40), aged (roughly 66) and long-lived (around 87). To avoid experimental bias, donors of different ages were spread randomly across the sequencing lanes. The study analyzed two additional independent replicas of 1 million unique cDNA reads from the same blood draw for two donors, one aged 18 to 29 and one aged 80 or older. What the work shows at the level of the full study, not this receptor alone: Because donor CMV infection status was unknown, age-related changes in expanded clonotypes were potentially confounded. As age increased, observed TCR beta diversity per million T cells dropped in a roughly linear way, and a significant reduction was already evident by age 40. Since profiling was done on bulk unsorted PBMCs, naive and antigen-experienced compartments could not be conclusively compared. Compared with the aged group, more naive CD4+ T cells, fewer expanded clones and increased TCR diversity were shown by the long-lived group, suggesting age selection. Estimates of total diversity based on one million sequenced T cells were considered lower bounds and underestimates. There was a strong correlation between observed TCR beta diversity and the percentage of naive T cells measured by flow cytometry.

The sequenced material came from blood. Recombination joined TRBV20-1 with TRBJ2-5, with the D gene uncertain. The sequence came from a man aged 18-30 years in good health. Here the CDR3 is given as CSGAVGNQETQYF. Read as DNA, the sequence is TGCAGTGGGGCGGTTGGAAACCAAGAGACCCAGTACTTC.